Below, 14 T cell receptor beta chains from the same sample are listed, as sequenced in a study of cytomegalovirus exposure and HLA in healthy donors. PCR employed 60 Vbeta and 13 Jbeta primers. Profiled with immunoSEQ multiplex PCR; TCRdb holds only in-frame clones, not every one. The sample holds 130,000 or so clones, approximately 79% seen once. The sequencing sample was made of PBMCs. All receptors derive from a man between 18 and 29 years old in good health and CMV-seropositive.

The V call is TRBV11-2, the J call TRBJ1-4, with TRBD1 matching over 7 bases. Germline values: CDR1 SGHAT, CDR2 FQNNGV. V was pared by 0 bases and J by 5 bases, with 9 bases of the junction left unmatched. The CDR3 consists of 17 residues. CDR3: CASSLDRGAGPNEKLFF. CDR3 in DNA: TGTGCCAGCAGCTTAGACAGGGGGGCCGGGCCCAATGAAAAACTGTTTTTT.

V usage is TRBV28 and J usage is TRBJ2-7, with D hard to call. The V end lost 5 bases, the J end lost 3 bases, and 8 bases lay between the germline ends. CDR1 is MDHEN and CDR2 is SYDVKM in the germline V gene. This CDR3 region has 12 residues. The CDR3 here is CASSPQFYEQYF. The CDR3 coding sequence is TGTGCCAGCAGTCCCCAGTTCTACGAGCAGTACTTC.

The rearrangement links TRBV29-1 to TRBJ2-5; 11 bases agree with TRBD1. Germline loops: CDR1 SQVTM, CDR2 ANQGSEA. J gave up 4 bases and V 7 bases, and 2 bases lay outside the gene matches. The CDR3 spans 12 residues. In nucleotides, the CDR3 is TGCAGCGCTGGGACAGGGGGAGAGACCCAGTACTTC. Translation gives CSAGTGGETQYF.

The chain links TRBV29-1 to TRBJ1-4; no clear D. V lost 7 bases and J lost 0, with 6 bases in between. This CDR3 spans 12 amino acids. CDR1 and CDR2 (germline): SQVTM, ANQGSEA. Here the CDR3 reads CSAQATNEKLFF. CDR3 DNA sequence: TGCAGCGCACAAGCAACTAATGAAAAACTGTTTTTT.

This chain connects TRBV7-8 to TRBJ1-4; D perhaps matches TRBD1 (5 bases). The CDR3 runs 13 residues. The ends were cut back, 5 bases at V and 2 bases at J, with 6 bases in the middle. The germline V gene encodes CDR1 SGHVS and CDR2 FQNEAQ. The CDR3, as DNA: TGTGCCAGCAGCCGGGGGACTAATGAAAAACTGTTTTTT. Protein sequence: CASSRGTNEKLFF.

The chain links TRBV5-1 to TRBJ2-7; 7 bases fit TRBD1. With V trimmed by 4 bases and J by 3 bases, 1 base remained unmatched. Germline CDR1 and CDR2: SGHRS and YFSETQ. This CDR3 region has 12 residues. CDR3 in amino acids: CASSRDSYEQYF. For the CDR3, the DNA is TGCGCCAGCAGCCGGGACAGCTACGAGCAGTACTTC.

The rearrangement uses TRBV6-5 and TRBJ2-3; 11 bases map to TRBD2. The CDR3 loop spans 16 amino acids. The V gene end was trimmed by 4 bases and the J gene end by 8 bases; junction bases not matched to a gene: 11. Germline loops: CDR1 MNHEY, CDR2 SVGAGI. CDR3 sequence: CASSSVLAGGVGTQYF. CDR3 in DNA: TGTGCCAGCAGTTCCGTCTTAGCGGGGGGGGTTGGTACGCAGTATTTT.

This rearrangement joins TRBV6-1 to TRBJ2-3; 7 nucleotides match TRBD2. Trimming took 7 bases from V and 5 from J; bases not matched to a gene: 9. The germline V gene encodes CDR1 MNHNS and CDR2 SASEGT. The CDR3 is 14 amino acids. The CDR3 nucleotides are TGTGCCAGCAAAAGCGGGGCACATATAGATACGCAGTATTTT. It specifies CASKSGAHIDTQYF.

Of note for this clone: Mismatch with germline at one junction end may stem from a read error. The genes are TRBV4-2 and TRBJ2-3; 9 positions match TRBD2. The CDR3 length is 16 residues. The germline CDR1 and CDR2 sequences are LGHNA and YNFKEQ. CDR3 DNA sequence: TGTGCCGGCAGCCTTTTTAGCGGGGGAAGCACAGATACGCAGTATTTT. It yields the protein CAGSLFSGGSTDTQYF.

Only a few counts were recorded for this clone. V gene TRBV2 combines with J gene TRBJ1-1; D ambiguous. The CDR3 totals 14 residues. Germline CDR1 and CDR2: SNHLY and FYNNEI. Trimming shortened V by 3 bases and J by 0 bases, and 8 bases separated the two germline ends. DNA for the CDR3: TGTGCCAGCAGTGAGGCTAGATTGAACACTGAAGCTTTCTTT. Translated, it gives CASSEARLNTEAFF.

A few counts support this clone. The chain has TRBV14 and TRBJ2-7, with 8 bases identical to TRBD1. The germline CDR1 and CDR2 sequences are SGHDN and FVKESK. This CDR3 is 16 amino acids long. The ends lost 5 bases at V and 1 base at J; junction bases unmatched: 10. In DNA form, the CDR3 reads TGTGCCAGCAGCTTAGGCATATACAGGGGGTCCTACGAGCAGTACTTC. Its translation: CASSLGIYRGSYEQYF. Looking up the rest from reference TRBV14 and TRBJ2-7 gives the full variable domain: EAGVTQFPSHSVIEKGQTVTLRCDPISGHDNLYWYRRVMGKEIKFLLHFVKESKQDESGMPNNRFLAERTGGTYSTLKVQPAELEDSGVYFCASSLGIYRGSYEQYFGPGTRLTVT.

In nucleotides, the CDR3 is TGTGCCAGCAGCCGTAACCAACTAGGTTACGAGCAGTACTTC. Translated, it gives CASSRNQLGYEQYF. This rearrangement joins TRBV7-8 to TRBJ2-7, with a weak D call TRBD2 (5 bases). Germline V gives CDR1 SGHVS, CDR2 FQNEAQ. The V and J ends lost 5 bases and 4 bases respectively, with 15 bases between them. The CDR3 runs 14 residues.

This chain links TRBV6-5 with TRBJ2-7; TRBD2 matches 12 bases. This CDR3 is 15 amino acids long. Germline CDR1 reads MNHEY; CDR2 reads SVGAGI. V lost 0 bases to trimming and J lost 4 bases; unmatched junction nucleotides: 1. The CDR3 coding sequence is TGTGCCAGCAGTTACTCGACTAGCGGGAGTTACGAGCAGTACTTC. The encoded protein is CASSYSTSGSYEQYF.

Remarks on this clone: Compared with germline, one end of the junction differs, possibly owing to a read error. This sequence joins TRBV11-2 and TRBJ2-7; possible D gene TRBD2, 5 bases. The CDR3 spans 13 residues. In germline, CDR1 is SGHAT, CDR2 FQNNGV. The CDR3 is CASSSDGGPLLSF. Written as DNA, the CDR3 is TGTGCCAGCAGCTCCGATGGCGGGCCTTTACTCTCTTTC.